The source of this T cell receptor beta chain is a study of human T cells and chemical hapten exposure. The CDR3 has 15 amino acids. CDR1 and CDR2 from the germline V gene are KGHDR and SFDVKD. Trimming took 3 bases from V and 4 from J, leaving 14 bases between them. Time point indicated: pre-sensitization, week 0. The treatment was: therapeutic diphenylcyclopropenone sensitization with weekly scalp DPC. One entry per CDR3 protein, called by TCRdb with MiXCR from the RACE reads. The sample shows about 300,000 distinct CDR3 sequences, around 5.5% of them seen only once. The input for sequencing was whole blood, taken in connection with sensitization to the hapten diphenylcyclopropenone (DPC). The chain is built from TRBV24-1 and TRBJ1-1; no clear D gene. This receptor was obtained from a woman under 30 with alopecia areata. Some clones in this sample may be carry-over from other donors' samples. The CDR3 coding sequence is TGTGCCACCAGTGATAATGGTGTCGTGGGCACTGAAGCTTTCTTT. It specifies CATSDNGVVGTEAFF.